Below, one T cell receptor (beta chain) is given with its context. Method: immunoSEQ multiplex PCR; TCRdb's copy keeps in-frame clones and lacks some. The sample includes some 32,000 clones, around 86% of them seen just once. The sample belongs to a study of preoperative IRX-2 immunotherapy in early breast cancer. As to treatment: preoperative locoregional IRX-2 cytokine immunotherapy. Samples came from a phase Ib trial of preoperative locoregional IRX-2 cytokine immunotherapy. CDR1 LNHDA and CDR2 SQIVND come from the germline V gene (reference sequence). The CDR3 consists of 14 residues. Trimming took 4 bases from V and 1 from J, leaving 10 bases between them.

This specimen consisted of lymph node tissue, obtained from a patient treated with IRX-2 immunotherapy. This receptor was taken from a human donor with breast cancer. The V call is TRBV19, the J call TRBJ1-2; D ambiguous. The CDR3 coding sequence is TGTGCCAGTAGTAGAGGCGGGAATAACTATGGCTACACCTTC. Translating gives CASSRGGNNYGYTF.